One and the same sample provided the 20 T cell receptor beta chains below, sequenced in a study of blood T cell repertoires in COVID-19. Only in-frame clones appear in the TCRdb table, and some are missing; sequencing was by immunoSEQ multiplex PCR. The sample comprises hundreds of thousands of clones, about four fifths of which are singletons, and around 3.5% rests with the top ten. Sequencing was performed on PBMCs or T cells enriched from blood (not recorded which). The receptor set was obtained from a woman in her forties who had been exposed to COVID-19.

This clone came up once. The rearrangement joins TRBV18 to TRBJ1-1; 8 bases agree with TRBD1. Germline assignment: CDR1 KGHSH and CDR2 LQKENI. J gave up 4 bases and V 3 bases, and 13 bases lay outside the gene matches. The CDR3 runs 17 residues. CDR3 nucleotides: TGTGCCAGCTCACCTACTCCGGGGACAGGATTGGGCACTGAAGCTTTCTTT. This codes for CASSPTPGTGLGTEAFF.

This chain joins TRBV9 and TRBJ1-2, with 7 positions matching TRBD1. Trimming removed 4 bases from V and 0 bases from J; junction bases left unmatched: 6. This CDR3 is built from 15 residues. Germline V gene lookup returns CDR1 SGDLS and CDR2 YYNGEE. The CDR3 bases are TGTGCCAGCAGCCCCCGACAGGGAGCTAACTATGGCTACACCTTC. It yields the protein CASSPRQGANYGYTF.

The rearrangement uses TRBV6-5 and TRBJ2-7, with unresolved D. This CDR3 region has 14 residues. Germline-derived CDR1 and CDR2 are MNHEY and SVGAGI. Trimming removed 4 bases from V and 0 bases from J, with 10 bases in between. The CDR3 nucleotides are TGTGCCAGCAGTTCGCGACGGAGCTCCTACGAGCAGTACTTC. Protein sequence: CASSSRRSSYEQYF.

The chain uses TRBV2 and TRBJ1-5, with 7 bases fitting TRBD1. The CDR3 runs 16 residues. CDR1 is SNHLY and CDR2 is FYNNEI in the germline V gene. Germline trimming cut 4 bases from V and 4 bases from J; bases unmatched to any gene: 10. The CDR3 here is CASSGDRESENQPQHF. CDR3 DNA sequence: TGTGCCAGCAGTGGGGACAGAGAGAGCGAGAATCAGCCCCAGCATTTT. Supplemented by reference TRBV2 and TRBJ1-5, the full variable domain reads EPEVTQTPSHQVTQMGQEVILRCVPISNHLYFYWYRQILGQKVEFLVSFYNNEISEKSEIFDDQFSVERPDGSNFTLKIRSTKLEDSAMYFCASSGDRESENQPQHFGDGTRLSIL.

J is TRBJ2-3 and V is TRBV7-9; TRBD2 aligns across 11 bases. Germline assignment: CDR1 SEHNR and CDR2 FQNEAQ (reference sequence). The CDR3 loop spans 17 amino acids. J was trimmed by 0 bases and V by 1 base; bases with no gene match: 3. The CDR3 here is CASSLERLAGSTDTQYF. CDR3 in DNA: TGTGCCAGCAGCTTAGAGAGACTAGCGGGGAGCACAGATACGCAGTATTTT.

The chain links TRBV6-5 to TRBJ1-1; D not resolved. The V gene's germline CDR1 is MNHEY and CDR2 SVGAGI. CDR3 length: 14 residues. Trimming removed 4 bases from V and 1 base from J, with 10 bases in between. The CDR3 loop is CASSSRTGNTEAFF. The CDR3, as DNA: TGTGCCAGCAGTTCGAGGACTGGGAACACTGAAGCTTTCTTT.

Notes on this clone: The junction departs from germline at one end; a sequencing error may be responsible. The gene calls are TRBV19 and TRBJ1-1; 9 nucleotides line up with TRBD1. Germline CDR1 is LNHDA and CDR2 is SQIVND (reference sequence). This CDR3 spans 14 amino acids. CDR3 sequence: CASRTIRDREFQAF. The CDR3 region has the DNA TGTGCCAGTAGAACCATCAGGGACAGGGAATTTCAAGCGTTT.

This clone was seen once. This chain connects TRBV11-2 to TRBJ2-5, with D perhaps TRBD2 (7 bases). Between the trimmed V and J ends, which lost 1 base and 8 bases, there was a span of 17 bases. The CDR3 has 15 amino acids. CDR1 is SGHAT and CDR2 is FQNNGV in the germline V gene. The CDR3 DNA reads TGTGCCAGCAGCTTAGTAGGGGGGGGGCCAGGAACCCAGTACTTC. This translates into CASSLVGGGPGTQYF.

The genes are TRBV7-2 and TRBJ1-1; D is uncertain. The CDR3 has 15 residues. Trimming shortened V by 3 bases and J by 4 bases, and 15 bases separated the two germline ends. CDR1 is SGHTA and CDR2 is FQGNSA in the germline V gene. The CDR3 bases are TGTGCCAGCAGCTTCCGACCTAGTATGGGCACTGAAGCTTTCTTT. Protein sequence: CASSFRPSMGTEAFF.

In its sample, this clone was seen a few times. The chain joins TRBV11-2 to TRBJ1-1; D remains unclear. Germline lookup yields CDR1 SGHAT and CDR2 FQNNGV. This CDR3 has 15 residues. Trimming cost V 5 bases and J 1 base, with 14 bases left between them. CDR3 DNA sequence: TGTGCCAGCAGCACTGAGGCTCGAGAGAACACTGAAGCTTTCTTT. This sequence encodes CASSTEARENTEAFF.

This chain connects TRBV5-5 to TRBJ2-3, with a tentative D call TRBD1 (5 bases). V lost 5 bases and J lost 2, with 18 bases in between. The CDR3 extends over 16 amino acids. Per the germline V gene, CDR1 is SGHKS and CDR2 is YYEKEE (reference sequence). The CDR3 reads CASSQLRGRNTDTQYF. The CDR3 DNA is TGTGCCAGCAGTCAACTAAGGGGTAGAAACACAGATACGCAGTATTTT. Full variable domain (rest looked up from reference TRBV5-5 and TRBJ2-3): DAGVTQSPTHLIKTRGQQVTLRCSPISGHKSVSWYQQVLGQGPQFIFQYYEKEERGRGNFPDRFSARQFPNYSSELNVNALLLGDSALYLCASSQLRGRNTDTQYFGPGTRLTVL.

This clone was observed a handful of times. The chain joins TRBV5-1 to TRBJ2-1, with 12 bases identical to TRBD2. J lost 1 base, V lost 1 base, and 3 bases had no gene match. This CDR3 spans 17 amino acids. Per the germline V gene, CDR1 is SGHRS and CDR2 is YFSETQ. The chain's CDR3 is CASSLLAGGSSYNEQFF. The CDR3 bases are TGCGCCAGCAGCTTGCTAGCGGGGGGGTCGTCCTACAATGAGCAGTTCTTC.

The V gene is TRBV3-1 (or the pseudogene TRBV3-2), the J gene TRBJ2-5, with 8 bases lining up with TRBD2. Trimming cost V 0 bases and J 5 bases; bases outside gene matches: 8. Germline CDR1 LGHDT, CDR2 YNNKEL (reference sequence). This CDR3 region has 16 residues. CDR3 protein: CASSQDSGLALETQYF. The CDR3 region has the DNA TGTGCCAGCAGCCAAGATTCAGGACTAGCATTGGAGACCCAGTACTTC.

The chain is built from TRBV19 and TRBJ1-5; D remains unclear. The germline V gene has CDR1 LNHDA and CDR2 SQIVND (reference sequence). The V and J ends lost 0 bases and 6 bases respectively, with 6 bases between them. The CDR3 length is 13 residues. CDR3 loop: CASSIEHIQPQHF. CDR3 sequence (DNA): TGTGCCAGTAGTATAGAACACATTCAGCCCCAGCATTTT.

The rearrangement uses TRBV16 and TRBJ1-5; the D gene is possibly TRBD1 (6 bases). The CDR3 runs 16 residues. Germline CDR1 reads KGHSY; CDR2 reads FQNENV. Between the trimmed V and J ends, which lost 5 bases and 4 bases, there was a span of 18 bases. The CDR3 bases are TGTGCCAGCAGCTACAGCGGGGCAGGGGAGAATCAGCCCCAGCATTTT. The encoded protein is CASSYSGAGENQPQHF.

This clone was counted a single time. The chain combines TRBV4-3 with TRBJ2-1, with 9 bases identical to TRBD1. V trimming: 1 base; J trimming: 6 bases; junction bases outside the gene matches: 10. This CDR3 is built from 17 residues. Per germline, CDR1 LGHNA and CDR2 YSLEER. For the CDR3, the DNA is TGCGCCAGCAGCCAAGCCACCGGGACAGGGTTTATCAATGAGCAGTTCTTC. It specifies CASSQATGTGFINEQFF.

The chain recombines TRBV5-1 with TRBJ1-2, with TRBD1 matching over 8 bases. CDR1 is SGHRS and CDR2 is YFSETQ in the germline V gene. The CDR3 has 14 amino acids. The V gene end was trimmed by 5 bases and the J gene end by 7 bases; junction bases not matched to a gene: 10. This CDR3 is CASRTDREGLGYTF. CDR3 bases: TGCGCCAGCAGGACGGACAGGGAAGGCCTTGGCTACACCTTC.

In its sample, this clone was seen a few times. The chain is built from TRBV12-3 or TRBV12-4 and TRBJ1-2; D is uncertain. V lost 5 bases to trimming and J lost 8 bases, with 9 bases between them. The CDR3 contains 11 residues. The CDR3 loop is CASSNSGGYTF. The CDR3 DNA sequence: TGTGCCAGCAGTAACTCAGGAGGCTACACCTTC.

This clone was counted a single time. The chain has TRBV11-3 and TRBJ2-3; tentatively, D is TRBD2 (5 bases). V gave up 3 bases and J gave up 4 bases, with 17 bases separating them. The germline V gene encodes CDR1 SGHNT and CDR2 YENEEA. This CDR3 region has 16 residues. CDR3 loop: CASSLSSPGVADTQYF. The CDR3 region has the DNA TGTGCCAGCAGCTTGTCCAGCCCCGGGGTAGCAGATACGCAGTATTTT.

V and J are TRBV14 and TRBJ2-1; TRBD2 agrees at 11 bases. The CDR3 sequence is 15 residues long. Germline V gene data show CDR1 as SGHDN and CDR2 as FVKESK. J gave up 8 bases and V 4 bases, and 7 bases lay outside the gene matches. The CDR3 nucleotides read TGTGCCAGCAGCCTGAGACTAGCGGGGATCGATGAGCAGTTCTTC. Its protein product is CASSLRLAGIDEQFF. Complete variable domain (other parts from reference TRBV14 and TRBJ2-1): EAGVTQFPSHSVIEKGQTVTLRCDPISGHDNLYWYRRVMGKEIKFLLHFVKESKQDESGMPNNRFLAERTGGTYSTLKVQPAELEDSGVYFCASSLRLAGIDEQFFGPGTRLTVL.